This T cell receptor (beta chain) was identified in a study of siplizumab effects on memory and regulatory T cells. Sequencing used immunoSEQ multiplex PCR; TCRdb keeps in-frame clones, though not all of them. The sample lists just over 50,000 clones; 95% to 98% were seen once. Germline loops: CDR1 SGHTA, CDR2 FQGTGA. This CDR3 is built from 15 residues. Trimming removed 4 bases at V and 6 bases at J, with 13 bases between. Sequences were obtained from naive CD4+ T cells sorted from blood. The clonotype originates from a human donor in good health. The rearrangement joins TRBV7-3 to TRBJ1-6, with D perhaps TRBD1 (5 bases). CDR3 loop: CASSSGSGPNSPLHF. In DNA form, the CDR3 reads TGTGCCAGCAGCTCCGGATCGGGACCTAATTCACCCCTCCACTTT.